The clone carrying this TCR beta chain was recorded at least ten times. Its target is unknown. The sample comes from a study of blood T cells in healthy people across ages. Study-wide findings and caveats: Long-lived and aged donors differed, with more naive CD4+ cells and higher diversity in the long-lived. Using unsorted PBMCs precluded a conclusive naive versus antigen-experienced comparison. Investigators viewed diversity estimates from one million T cells as underestimates, the study reported. The study lacked donor CMV status, which possibly confounded expanded clonotype changes.

The germline V and J ends were trimmed by 10 bases and 1 base, with 7 bases remaining between them. This CDR3 spans 11 amino acids. From germline, CDR1 is SGHVS and CDR2 FQNEAQ. A second PCR, run for about 6 to 11 cycles, used a sample-barcoded 5' primer plus a J-beta primer mix. TCRdb reanalysed the 5' RACE reads using MiXCR and keeps one entry per CDR3 protein. This sample has about 640,000 distinct CDR3 sequences, with 25% to 30% found just once. The sequencing input was blood. This receptor was identified in a woman aged 80 or older in good health. V usage is TRBV7-8 and J usage is TRBJ2-5; no firm D call. The DNA for the CDR3 is TGTGCCACCGGTACCCAAGAGACCCAGTACTTC. Amino acids: CATGTQETQYF.